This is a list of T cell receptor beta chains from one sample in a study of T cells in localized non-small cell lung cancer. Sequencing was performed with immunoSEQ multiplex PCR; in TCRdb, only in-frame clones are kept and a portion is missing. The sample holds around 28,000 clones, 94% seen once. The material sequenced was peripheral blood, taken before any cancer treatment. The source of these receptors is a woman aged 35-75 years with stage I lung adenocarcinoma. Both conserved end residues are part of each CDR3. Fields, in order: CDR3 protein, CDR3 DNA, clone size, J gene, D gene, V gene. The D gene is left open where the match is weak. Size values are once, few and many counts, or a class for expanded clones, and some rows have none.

CDR3 protein: CASSLWRGRELFF; CDR3 DNA: TGTGCCAGCAGCTTATGGAGGGGTCGGGAGCTGTTTTTT; clone size: NA; J gene: TRBJ2-2; D gene: NA; V gene: TRBV7-1
CDR3 protein: CASSSPGGSGNTIYF; CDR3 DNA: TGTGCCAGCAGTTCCCCAGGGGGCTCTGGAAACACCATATATTTT; clone size: NA; J gene: TRBJ1-3; D gene: TRBD1; V gene: TRBV28
CDR3 protein: CASTNRQGMRNSPLHF; CDR3 DNA: TGTGCCAGCACCAATAGACAGGGAATGCGAAATTCACCCCTCCACTTT; clone size: NA; J gene: TRBJ1-6; D gene: TRBD1; V gene: TRBV27
CDR3 protein: CASSPQPPAGGAYEQYF; CDR3 DNA: TGTGCCAGCAGCCCCCAACCTCCGGCGGGAGGAGCCTACGAGCAGTACTTC; clone size: NA; J gene: TRBJ2-7; D gene: TRBD2; V gene: TRBV7-6
CDR3 protein: CSVGQVRGYTF; CDR3 DNA: TGCAGCGTTGGGCAGGTCAGGGGCTACACCTTC; clone size: NA; J gene: TRBJ1-2; D gene: NA; V gene: TRBV29-1
CDR3 protein: CASSPTTVDGGAIVNEQFF; CDR3 DNA: TGTGCCAGCAGTCCTACGACTGTGGACGGGGGGGCCATTGTCAATGAGCAGTTCTTC; clone size: NA; J gene: TRBJ2-1; D gene: TRBD2; V gene: TRBV6-4
CDR3 protein: CASSGTGSEQYF; CDR3 DNA: TGTGCCAGCAGTGGGACAGGGTCAGAGCAGTACTTC; clone size: NA; J gene: TRBJ2-7; D gene: TRBD1; V gene: TRBV28
CDR3 protein: CSVRDRVNGGYTF; CDR3 DNA: TGCAGCGTCCGGGACAGGGTTAACGGTGGCTACACCTTC; clone size: NA; J gene: TRBJ1-2; D gene: TRBD1; V gene: TRBV29-1
CDR3 protein: CASSQTQNNNYGYTF; CDR3 DNA: TGTGCCAGCTCTCAGACTCAGAACAACAACTATGGCTACACCTTC; clone size: NA; J gene: TRBJ1-2; D gene: NA; V gene: TRBV18
CDR3 protein: CASSLYRSYGYTF; CDR3 DNA: TGTGCCAGCAGCTTGTACAGAAGCTATGGCTACACCTTC; clone size: NA; J gene: TRBJ1-2; D gene: NA; V gene: TRBV5-6
CDR3 protein: CASSRRGATNEKLFF; CDR3 DNA: TGCGCCAGCAGCCGGAGGGGGGCAACTAATGAAAAACTGTTTTTT; clone size: NA; J gene: TRBJ1-4; D gene: NA; V gene: TRBV5-1
CDR3 protein: CASSIRAFGDTEAFF; CDR3 DNA: TGTGCCAGTAGTATCCGGGCCTTCGGGGACACTGAAGCTTTCTTT; clone size: NA; J gene: TRBJ1-1; D gene: NA; V gene: TRBV19
CDR3 protein: CASSLGRRPAQETQYF; CDR3 DNA: TGTGCCAGCAGTTTAGGCAGACGTCCGGCTCAAGAGACCCAGTACTTC; clone size: NA; J gene: TRBJ2-5; D gene: NA; V gene: TRBV28
CDR3 protein: CASSLHRTSVEQYF; CDR3 DNA: TGCGCCAGCAGCCTACACAGGACCTCGGTAGAGCAGTACTTC; clone size: NA; J gene: TRBJ2-7; D gene: NA; V gene: TRBV4-1
CDR3 protein: CASSLTSLTSRGYTF; CDR3 DNA: TGCGCCAGCAGCTTAACCTCGCTGACATCGCGAGGCTACACCTTC; clone size: NA; J gene: TRBJ1-2; D gene: NA; V gene: TRBV5-1
CDR3 protein: CASSIDGQVGGNTEAFF; CDR3 DNA: TGTGCCAGTAGTATCGACGGACAGGTAGGGGGTAACACTGAAGCTTTCTTT; clone size: NA; J gene: TRBJ1-1; D gene: TRBD1; V gene: TRBV19
CDR3 protein: CASSSEEGGLMNTEAFF; CDR3 DNA: TGTGCCAGCAGCTCGGAGGAGGGTGGCCTGATGAACACTGAAGCTTTCTTT; clone size: NA; J gene: TRBJ1-1; D gene: NA; V gene: TRBV5-8
CDR3 protein: CASSPYPGQGNQPQHF; CDR3 DNA: TGTGCCAGCAGCCCCTATCCCGGGCAGGGGAATCAGCCCCAGCATTTT; clone size: NA; J gene: TRBJ1-5; D gene: NA; V gene: TRBV7-2
CDR3 protein: CASSLLGAPGNTIYF; CDR3 DNA: TGCGCCAGCAGCCTCCTAGGGGCCCCTGGAAACACCATATATTTT; clone size: NA; J gene: TRBJ1-3; D gene: NA; V gene: TRBV4-3
CDR3 protein: CASSSIGTANEKLFF; CDR3 DNA: TGTGCCAGCAGTTCAATCGGGACAGCTAATGAAAAACTGTTTTTT; clone size: NA; J gene: TRBJ1-4; D gene: TRBD1; V gene: TRBV6-6
CDR3 protein: CASSFTSNQPQHF; CDR3 DNA: TGTGCCAGCAGCTTTACTTCTAATCAGCCCCAGCATTTT; clone size: NA; J gene: TRBJ1-5; D gene: NA; V gene: TRBV7-9
CDR3 protein: CASSQWRAVRNSPLHF; CDR3 DNA: TGTGCCAGCAGCCAATGGAGGGCTGTACGAAATTCACCCCTCCACTTT; clone size: few; J gene: TRBJ1-6; D gene: NA; V gene: TRBV16
CDR3 protein: CATSEKRLGNEQFF; CDR3 DNA: TGTGCCACCTCAGAAAAACGCCTGGGCAATGAGCAGTTCTTC; clone size: once; J gene: TRBJ2-1; D gene: NA; V gene: TRBV11-3
CDR3 protein: CASSFSSTGALQLSPLHF; CDR3 DNA: TGTGCCAGCAGTTTTTCCTCGACAGGGGCACTACAACTTTCACCCCTCCACTTT; clone size: NA; J gene: TRBJ1-6; D gene: TRBD1; V gene: TRBV2
CDR3 protein: CASSLGGTGGEKLFF; CDR3 DNA: TGTGCCAGCAGCTTAGGCGGGACAGGGGGTGAAAAACTGTTTTTT; clone size: once; J gene: TRBJ1-4; D gene: TRBD1; V gene: TRBV7-2
CDR3 protein: CASLKIGTEVNYVYTF; CDR3 DNA: TGCGCCAGCCTTAAAATAGGGACAGAAGTGAACTATGTCTACACCTTC; clone size: NA; J gene: TRBJ1-2; D gene: TRBD1; V gene: TRBV23-1
CDR3 protein: CASRIRGFQPQHF; CDR3 DNA: TGTGCCAGCAGGATCCGAGGGTTTCAGCCCCAGCATTTT; clone size: NA; J gene: TRBJ1-5; D gene: NA; V gene: TRBV2
CDR3 protein: CASSLSDRPGGYTF; CDR3 DNA: TGTGCCAGCAGTTTAAGTGACAGACCAGGGGGCTACACCTTC; clone size: NA; J gene: TRBJ1-2; D gene: NA; V gene: TRBV28
CDR3 protein: CASSPLGPNYGYTF; CDR3 DNA: TGCGCCAGCAGCCCACTGGGTCCCAACTATGGCTACACCTTC; clone size: NA; J gene: TRBJ1-2; D gene: NA; V gene: TRBV5-1
CDR3 protein: CASSIEKGAREQYF; CDR3 DNA: TGTGCCAGTAGTATCGAAAAGGGGGCGCGTGAGCAGTACTTC; clone size: NA; J gene: TRBJ2-7; D gene: TRBD1; V gene: TRBV19
CDR3 protein: CASSLGRAVYYGYTF; CDR3 DNA: TGTGCCAGCAGCTTGGGTAGGGCGGTTTACTATGGCTACACCTTC; clone size: NA; J gene: TRBJ1-2; D gene: NA; V gene: TRBV5-6
CDR3 protein: CAISEGTGYEQYF; CDR3 DNA: TGTGCCATCAGTGAAGGGACTGGCTACGAGCAGTACTTC; clone size: NA; J gene: TRBJ2-7; D gene: NA; V gene: TRBV10-3
CDR3 protein: CASSLGQLNQPQHF; CDR3 DNA: TGTGCCAGCAGCCTCGGACAGCTGAATCAGCCCCAGCATTTT; clone size: NA; J gene: TRBJ1-5; D gene: NA; V gene: TRBV7-9
CDR3 protein: CASSQDFGLLNTEAFF; CDR3 DNA: TGTGCCAGCAGCCAAGATTTTGGGCTCCTGAACACTGAAGCTTTCTTT; clone size: NA; J gene: TRBJ1-1; D gene: NA; V gene: TRBV14
CDR3 protein: CASSPQGVRVAEAFF; CDR3 DNA: TGTGCCAGCTCACCACAGGGGGTGAGGGTCGCTGAAGCTTTCTTT; clone size: NA; J gene: TRBJ1-1; D gene: NA; V gene: TRBV18
CDR3 protein: CASSGEGEKLFF; CDR3 DNA: TGTGCCAGCAGCGGGGAAGGCGAAAAACTGTTTTTT; clone size: few; J gene: TRBJ1-4; D gene: NA; V gene: TRBV2
CDR3 protein: CASSLGGTDNEQFF; CDR3 DNA: TGTGCCAGCAGCTTGGGAGGGACGGACAATGAGCAGTTCTTC; clone size: NA; J gene: TRBJ2-1; D gene: NA; V gene: TRBV5-4
CDR3 protein: CASSLRIWGSGTEAFF; CDR3 DNA: TGTGCCAGCAGCTTACGAATTTGGGGAAGTGGGACTGAAGCTTTCTTT; clone size: NA; J gene: TRBJ1-1; D gene: NA; V gene: TRBV7-8
CDR3 protein: CASSFGSQNYNEQFF; CDR3 DNA: TGCGCCAGCAGCTTTGGGTCCCAAAACTACAATGAGCAGTTCTTC; clone size: NA; J gene: TRBJ2-1; D gene: NA; V gene: TRBV5-1
CDR3 protein: CASSLVGEGETQYF; CDR3 DNA: TGTGCCAGCAGCTTAGTAGGGGAAGGAGAGACCCAGTACTTC; clone size: NA; J gene: TRBJ2-5; D gene: NA; V gene: TRBV7-9
CDR3 protein: CASTSGHSYEQYF; CDR3 DNA: TGTGCCAGTACTAGCGGCCACTCCTACGAGCAGTACTTC; clone size: NA; J gene: TRBJ2-7; D gene: TRBD2; V gene: TRBV19
CDR3 protein: CASSLAEAGTYGYTF; CDR3 DNA: TGTGCCAGCAGCTTGGCCGAAGCAGGGACCTATGGCTACACCTTC; clone size: NA; J gene: TRBJ1-2; D gene: NA; V gene: TRBV5-5
CDR3 protein: CASSSGGGGQPQHF; CDR3 DNA: TGCGCCAGCAGCTCTGGTGGTGGCGGTCAGCCCCAGCATTTT; clone size: NA; J gene: TRBJ1-5; D gene: NA; V gene: TRBV5-1
CDR3 protein: CASGRTNEKLFF; CDR3 DNA: TGTGCCAGCGGGCGTACTAATGAAAAACTGTTTTTT; clone size: NA; J gene: TRBJ1-4; D gene: NA; V gene: TRBV2
CDR3 protein: CASSLVNAYEQYF; CDR3 DNA: TGCGCCAGCAGCTTGGTTAACGCCTACGAGCAGTACTTC; clone size: NA; J gene: TRBJ2-7; D gene: NA; V gene: TRBV5-1
CDR3 protein: CASSMFGGGGYNEQFF; CDR3 DNA: TGTGCCAGTAGTATGTTCGGCGGGGGGGGTTACAATGAGCAGTTCTTC; clone size: NA; J gene: TRBJ2-1; D gene: TRBD2; V gene: TRBV19
CDR3 protein: CASSEGGSIYF; CDR3 DNA: TGTGCCAGCAGTGAAGGGGGTTCCATATATTTT; clone size: NA; J gene: TRBJ1-3; D gene: NA; V gene: TRBV2
CDR3 protein: CASSLGTSGIFEQFF; CDR3 DNA: TGTGCCAGCAGCTTAGGGACTAGCGGGATTTTTGAGCAGTTCTTC; clone size: NA; J gene: TRBJ2-1; D gene: TRBD2; V gene: TRBV7-6
CDR3 protein: CASSSQNTIYF; CDR3 DNA: TGTGCCAGCAGTTCACAAAACACCATATATTTT; clone size: NA; J gene: TRBJ1-3; D gene: NA; V gene: TRBV6-6
CDR3 protein: CASSPSWEYEKLFF; CDR3 DNA: TGTGCCAGCAGCCCCTCTTGGGAATATGAAAAACTGTTTTTT; clone size: NA; J gene: TRBJ1-4; D gene: NA; V gene: TRBV7-8
CDR3 protein: CASSSEARGADTQYF; CDR3 DNA: TGTGCCAGCAGCTCCGAGGCGAGGGGTGCAGATACGCAGTATTTT; clone size: NA; J gene: TRBJ2-3; D gene: NA; V gene: TRBV7-2
CDR3 protein: CASSPLEASGGYTF; CDR3 DNA: TGTGCCAGCTCACCCCTCGAGGCCTCTGGGGGCTACACCTTC; clone size: NA; J gene: TRBJ1-2; D gene: NA; V gene: TRBV18
CDR3 protein: CASSLGSLGSNEQFF; CDR3 DNA: TGTGCCAGCAGCTTAGGGTCCCTGGGTTCGAATGAGCAGTTCTTC; clone size: NA; J gene: TRBJ2-1; D gene: NA; V gene: TRBV7-9
CDR3 protein: CASSRGMGIYGYTF; CDR3 DNA: TGTGCCAGCAGTAGGGGGATGGGGATTTATGGCTACACCTTC; clone size: NA; J gene: TRBJ1-2; D gene: NA; V gene: TRBV28
CDR3 protein: CASSKGNSRQGAHRGNTIYF; CDR3 DNA: TGTGCCAGCAGCAAAGGCAATAGTAGACAGGGGGCGCACCGTGGAAACACCATATATTTT; clone size: NA; J gene: TRBJ1-3; D gene: NA; V gene: TRBV21-1
CDR3 protein: CASSLGTGGNYEQYF; CDR3 DNA: TGTGCCAGCAGCTTAGGGACAGGGGGCAATTACGAGCAGTACTTC; clone size: NA; J gene: TRBJ2-7; D gene: TRBD1; V gene: TRBV11-2
CDR3 protein: CASSLDGTAGDTIYF; CDR3 DNA: TGTGCCAGCAGCTTAGACGGCACGGCTGGGGACACCATATATTTT; clone size: NA; J gene: TRBJ1-3; D gene: NA; V gene: TRBV7-7
CDR3 protein: CASSLGASGWDEQFF; CDR3 DNA: TGTGCCAGCAGCTTAGGGGCTAGCGGCTGGGATGAGCAGTTCTTC; clone size: NA; J gene: TRBJ2-1; D gene: TRBD2; V gene: TRBV7-2
CDR3 protein: CASSLIGQGAFGYTF; CDR3 DNA: TGTGCCAGCAGTTTAATTGGACAGGGGGCGTTTGGCTACACCTTC; clone size: NA; J gene: TRBJ1-2; D gene: TRBD1; V gene: TRBV28